This T cell receptor (beta chain) was captured by sequencing in a study of control samples from healthy donors and cancer patients. Assay: immunoSEQ multiplex PCR; the TCRdb copy retains only in-frame clones and omits some. The data show some 130,000 clones, roughly 91% seen once. V was trimmed by 6 bases and J by 5 bases, leaving 16 bases between them. CDR1 is MDHEN and CDR2 is SYDVKM in the germline V gene. This CDR3 contains 14 residues. Sequenced: PBMCs. The receptor's source is a man between 45 and 60 years old with head and neck cancer. The gene calls are TRBV28 and TRBJ1-2; D possibly corresponds to TRBD1 (5 bases). Written as DNA, the CDR3 is TGTGCCAGCAGGCTCGAGGGGCTCGATTATGGCTACACCTTC. Translating it yields CASRLEGLDYGYTF.